The 18 T cell receptor beta chains below come from one sample, sequenced in a study of response to subunit inactivated influenza vaccine. TCRdb re-called the RT-PCR reads through MiXCR, storing one row per CDR3 protein. The sample has about 570,000 distinct CDR3 sequences, about 10% seen once. Sequenced here: PBMCs from blood, sampled on the day of vaccination. These receptors originate from a man between 45 and 60 years old who received an inactivated influenza vaccine.

This clonotype appeared many times. The rearrangement uses TRBV12-3 or TRBV12-4 and TRBJ1-2; D is undetermined. The CDR3 runs to 16 residues. V was trimmed by 2 bases and J by 1 base, leaving 14 bases between them. CDR3 DNA: TGTGCCAGCAGTTTACTGGACGGAGGCCTTAACTATGGCTACACCTTC. It encodes CASSLLDGGLNYGYTF.

The DNA for the CDR3 is TGTGCCTGGAGTGTACCAGGGGGCAATACCGGGGAGCTGTTTTTT. Translating gives CAWSVPGGNTGELFF. This chain links TRBV30 with TRBJ2-2, with 8 bases identical to TRBD1. Germline assignment: CDR1 GTSNPN and CDR2 SVGIG (reference sequence). This CDR3 contains 15 residues. V lost 0 bases, J lost 5 bases, and 5 bases stayed unmatched. Using reference TRBV30 and TRBJ2-2 for the parts outside the CDR3, the full variable domain is SQTIHQWPATLVQPVGSPLSLECTVEGTSNPNLYWYRQAAGRGLQLLFYSVGIGQISSEVPQNLSASRPQDRQFILSSKKLLLSDSGFYLCAWSVPGGNTGELFFGEGSRLTVL.

In this sample, this clonotype turned up a few times. The chain is built from TRBV7-2 and TRBJ2-7; D gene unclear. CDR1 is SGHTA and CDR2 is FQGNSA in the germline V gene. Trimming removed 5 bases from V and 3 bases from J, with 14 bases in between. The CDR3 contains 14 residues. CDR3 in DNA: TGTGCCAGCAGCCTACCACCCCTGTACTACGAGCAGTACTTC. It encodes CASSLPPLYYEQYF. Based on the CDR3 plus reference TRBV7-2 and TRBJ2-7, the full variable domain is GAGVSQSPSNKVTEKGKDVELRCDPISGHTALYWYRQSLGQGLEFLIYFQGNSAPDKSGLPSDRFSAERTGGSVSTLTIQRTQQEDSAVYLCASSLPPLYYEQYFGPGTRLTVT.

This clonotype was recorded many times. The chain uses TRBV18 and TRBJ1-2; the match to TRBD1 covers 7 bases. This CDR3 has 16 amino acids. Germline CDR1 is KGHSH and CDR2 is LQKENI. V was pared by 1 base and J by 4 bases, with 9 bases of the junction left unmatched. The CDR3 sequence: CASSPLGDREGYGYTF. DNA of the CDR3: TGTGCCAGCTCACCACTAGGCGACAGGGAGGGCTATGGCTACACCTTC.

This clonotype occurred once. J is TRBJ2-3 and V is TRBV20-1, with D hard to call. The CDR3 consists of 13 residues. Germline V CDR1 and CDR2: DFQATT, SNEGSKA (reference sequence). V was pared by 3 bases and J by 5 bases, with 12 bases between. The CDR3 protein is CSASDPYLDTQYF. CDR3 nucleotides: TGCAGTGCTAGCGATCCCTATTTAGATACGCAGTATTTT.

The rearrangement uses TRBV6-1 and TRBJ2-1; D may be TRBD1 (5 bases). Trimming cost V 2 bases and J 9 bases, with 11 bases left between them. Germline values: CDR1 MNHNS, CDR2 SASEGT. This CDR3 contains 13 residues. The CDR3 DNA reads as TGTGCCAGCAGTGAACGTGGTGGGGCTGAGCAGTTCTTC. Protein: CASSERGGAEQFF.

The chain employs TRBV4-2 and TRBJ2-7; D ambiguous. Germline V gene lookup returns CDR1 LGHNA and CDR2 YNFKEQ. V lost 3 bases and J lost 3, with 12 bases in between. The CDR3 contains 14 residues. The CDR3 spells CASSHRLLCYEQYF. CDR3 DNA sequence: TGTGCCAGCAGCCACAGGCTCCTCTGCTACGAGCAGTACTTC.

This clonotype was counted many times. This chain connects TRBV4-2 to TRBJ2-5; 11 nucleotides match TRBD2. The germline CDR1 and CDR2 sequences are LGHNA and YNFKEQ. The trim removed 0 bases at V and 1 base at J, leaving 1 base unmatched. CDR3 length: 16 residues. CDR3 sequence: CASSQDLAGGQETQYF. For the CDR3, the DNA is TGTGCCAGCAGCCAAGACCTAGCGGGGGGCCAAGAGACCCAGTACTTC.

This clonotype was picked up a small number of times. The V call is TRBV10-3, the J call TRBJ2-7; D possibly matches TRBD1 or TRBD2 (5 bases each). Germline V gene sequence: CDR1 ENHRY, CDR2 SYGVKD. The CDR3 sequence is 13 residues long. Trimming removed 11 bases at V and 2 bases at J, with 16 bases between. The CDR3 reads CAALGVGAYEQYF. In DNA, the CDR3 is TGTGCCGCACTGGGGGTGGGTGCCTACGAGCAGTACTTC.

V is TRBV5-1 and J is TRBJ2-3, with D perhaps being TRBD1 or TRBD2 (5 bases each). The CDR3 totals 15 residues. From germline, CDR1 is SGHRS and CDR2 YFSETQ. V was pared by 1 base and J by 4 bases, with 13 bases between. The CDR3 is CASSLKGPSADTQYF. CDR3 DNA sequence: TGCGCCAGCAGCTTGAAGGGACCCTCGGCAGATACGCAGTATTTT.

The sample holds a few counts of this clonotype. The gene calls are TRBV5-1 and TRBJ2-7; no reliable D call. V gave up 0 bases and J gave up 3 bases, with 10 bases separating them. CDR3 length: 14 amino acids. The germline gives CDR1 SGHRS, CDR2 YFSETQ. CDR3 residues: CASSLEGYSYEQYF. As DNA, the CDR3 is TGCGCCAGCAGCTTGGAAGGGTATAGCTACGAGCAGTACTTC.

This clonotype has ten or more counts. CDR3 in DNA: TGTGCCAGCAGTTACCCGACTAGCGGGAGGGAGGGGAGCTCCTACAATGAGCAGTTCTTC. Translation gives CASSYPTSGREGSSYNEQFF. V is TRBV6-2 or TRBV6-3 and J is TRBJ2-1; 14 bases agree with TRBD2. V trimming: 2 bases; J trimming: 0 bases; junction bases outside the gene matches: 9. The germline V gene encodes CDR1 MNHEY and CDR2 SVGEGT. This CDR3 comprises 20 residues.

This clonotype was picked up a small number of times. This sequence joins TRBV29-1 and TRBJ1-4; 7 bases map to TRBD1. The CDR3 consists of 18 residues. Germline V gives CDR1 SQVTM, CDR2 ANQGSEA. The V gene end was trimmed by 5 bases and the J gene end by 6 bases; junction bases not matched to a gene: 21. The CDR3 reads CSVSILITRGQVHEKLFF. The CDR3 DNA reads as TGCAGCGTTTCGATTCTTATTACTAGGGGGCAGGTTCATGAAAAACTGTTTTTT.

The rearrangement joins TRBV6-1 to TRBJ1-1; tentatively, D is TRBD1 (5 bases). CDR1 and CDR2 (germline): MNHNS, SASEGT. V lost 0 bases and J 1 base, leaving 9 bases between the germline ends. The CDR3 extends over 15 amino acids. CDR3 sequence (DNA): TGTGCCAGCAGTGAAGCACCGGGGGGGAACACTGAAGCTTTCTTT. It specifies CASSEAPGGNTEAFF.

V usage is TRBV12-3 or TRBV12-4 and J usage is TRBJ2-1; D call uncertain. CDR3 length: 12 residues. The V end lost 3 bases, the J end lost 8 bases, and 8 bases lay between the germline ends. CDR3: CASSFQADEQFF. In DNA, the CDR3 is TGTGCCAGCAGTTTCCAGGCGGATGAGCAGTTCTTC.

This clonotype was found a few times. V is TRBV12-3 or TRBV12-4 and J is TRBJ1-6; D ambiguous. CDR3 size: 14 residues. V lost 3 bases and J 6 bases, leaving 9 bases between the germline ends. Here the CDR3 reads CASSFSGGNSPLHF. CDR3 DNA: TGTGCCAGCAGTTTTTCGGGCGGTAATTCACCCCTCCACTTT.

This chain connects TRBV12-3 or TRBV12-4 to TRBJ2-5, with TRBD1 identical over 8 bases. With 5 bases clipped from V and 5 bases from J, the junction kept 10 bases outside the gene matches. The CDR3 has 15 amino acids. Written as DNA, the CDR3 is TGTGCCAGCAGTACCGGACAGGGATTCGGGGAGACCCAGTACTTC. Residues: CASSTGQGFGETQYF.

CDR3: CASSLAALAGVSSNEQFF. The DNA for the CDR3 is TGTGCCAGCAGTTTAGCAGCACTAGCGGGAGTGTCGAGCAATGAGCAGTTCTTC. V is TRBV27 and J is TRBJ2-1, with 11 bases lining up with TRBD2. Germline lookup yields CDR1 MNHEY and CDR2 SMNVEV (reference sequence). The V and J ends lost 2 bases and 6 bases, in that order; junction bases with no gene match: 12. The CDR3 covers 18 residues.